Shown below are 13 T cell receptor beta chains from a single sample sequenced in a study of blood T cell repertoires in COVID-19. The method was immunoSEQ multiplex PCR; TCRdb's version includes in-frame clones alone and lacks a portion of them. The table records nearly 200,000 clones, 85% of them present only once. Material for sequencing was peripheral blood. These receptors originate from a man in his 60s with COVID-19, enrolled during active disease.

This clone was recorded a few times. The V gene is TRBV6-5, the J gene TRBJ1-5; possible D gene TRBD1, 5 bases. The CDR3 runs to 14 residues. Germline CDR1 and CDR2: MNHEY and SVGAGI. Trimming removed 0 bases at V and 2 bases at J, with 5 bases between. The CDR3 protein is CASSYSRGNQPQHF. In DNA form, the CDR3 reads TGTGCCAGCAGTTACTCCAGGGGCAATCAGCCCCAGCATTTT.

This chain joins TRBV29-1 and TRBJ1-5; 8 bases are a match to TRBD1. The CDR3 runs to 14 residues. The J segment lost 4 bases and the V segment lost 4 bases, leaving 6 bases of the junction unmatched. Germline V lookup: CDR1 SQVTM, CDR2 ANQGSEA. This CDR3 is CSVVIGQGNQPQHF. DNA of the CDR3: TGCAGCGTTGTTATAGGACAGGGTAATCAGCCCCAGCATTTT.

The chain has TRBV3-1 (or the pseudogene TRBV3-2) and TRBJ2-7; 8 bases are shared with TRBD2. Germline V gene sequence: CDR1 LGHDT, CDR2 YNNKEL (reference sequence). CDR3 length: 14 residues. J lost 7 bases, V lost 3 bases, and 8 bases had no gene match. The CDR3 DNA reads as TGTGCCAGCAGCCAGCGCGGGGGGCAAATGGAGCAGTACTTC. Translating it yields CASSQRGGQMEQYF.

The V call is TRBV11-3, the J call TRBJ2-7; D is perhaps TRBD2 (8 bases). Germline V gene lookup returns CDR1 SGHNT and CDR2 YENEEA. V was pared by 1 base and J by 4 bases, with 20 bases between. This CDR3 is 17 amino acids long. CDR3 in DNA: TGTGCCAGCAGCTTAGCCCGGGAGGGGAGGGGGCAGTACGAGCAGTACTTC. It yields the protein CASSLAREGRGQYEQYF.

The chain combines TRBV5-1 with TRBJ2-2; D is perhaps TRBD1 (7 bases). The ends were cut back, 1 base at V and 5 bases at J, with 15 bases in the middle. Germline lookup yields CDR1 SGHRS and CDR2 YFSETQ. CDR3 length equals 16 residues. In DNA, the CDR3 is TGCGCCAGCAGCTTGACTTCCCAGGGGGGAACCGGGGAGCTGTTTTTT. It codes for CASSLTSQGGTGELFF.

The V and J genes are TRBV30 and TRBJ2-7, with D maybe TRBD1 (6 bases). The CDR3 length is 13 residues. Germline V gene lookup returns CDR1 GTSNPN and CDR2 SVGIG (reference sequence). V lost 1 base, J lost 6 bases, and 13 bases lay in between. CDR3 loop: CAWSAGVGLEQYF. The CDR3 bases are TGTGCCTGGAGTGCAGGGGTCGGTCTCGAGCAGTACTTC.

The rearrangement joins TRBV5-1 to TRBJ1-5; TRBD1 is a possible D gene (6 bases). CDR3 length: 14 residues. Germline CDR1 SGHRS, CDR2 YFSETQ. V shed 3 bases and J shed 6 bases, with 13 bases lying between them. The CDR3 region is CASSSGDWGQPQHF. The CDR3 nucleotides are TGCGCCAGCAGCTCAGGGGATTGGGGTCAGCCCCAGCATTTT.

The rearrangement joins TRBV19 to TRBJ2-7; tentative D call: TRBD1 (5 bases). The length of the CDR3 is 15 residues. Germline CDR1 and CDR2: LNHDA and SQIVND (reference sequence). The ends were cut back, 3 bases at V and 0 bases at J, with 12 bases in the middle. CDR3 loop: CASSIEGVGSYEQYF. The CDR3 nucleotides read TGTGCCAGTAGTATTGAAGGGGTTGGCTCCTACGAGCAGTACTTC.

A word on this clone: The junction shows a germline mismatch at one end, possibly a read error. This sequence joins TRBV15 and TRBJ1-6; 8 bases align to TRBD1. The CDR3 sequence is 15 residues long. The V gene's germline CDR1 is LNHNV and CDR2 YYDKDF (reference sequence). CDR3 region: CATSWDRMKNSPFHF. The CDR3 region has the DNA TGTGCCACCAGCTGGGACAGGATGAAAAATTCACCCTTCCACTTT. The variable domain in full, with the rest retrieved from reference TRBV15 and TRBJ1-6, is DAMVIQNPRYQVTQFGKPVTLSCSQTLNHNVMYWYQQKSSQAPKLLFHYYDKDFNNEADTPDNFQSRRPNTSFCFLDIRSPGLGDTAMYLCATSWDRMKNSPFHFGNGTRLTVT.

The genes are TRBV6-2 or TRBV6-3 and TRBJ1-5; 7 bases map to TRBD1. Per the germline V gene, CDR1 is MNHEY and CDR2 is SVGEGT. The CDR3 spans 19 residues. V was clipped by 2 bases and J by 1 base; unmatched bases: 14. The CDR3 nucleotides are TGTGCCAGCAGTTACCCGGACAGGCTACTTGAGTCGAGCAATCAGCCCCAGCATTTT. Its protein is CASSYPDRLLESSNQPQHF.

This rearrangement joins TRBV19 to TRBJ1-6, with 11 bases matching TRBD1. Germline V CDR1 and CDR2: LNHDA, SQIVND (reference sequence). V was pared by 5 bases and J by 16 bases, with 7 bases of the junction left unmatched. The CDR3 runs to 13 residues. The chain's CDR3 is CASSEDRGLLLHF. In DNA, the CDR3 is TGTGCCAGTAGTGAGGACAGGGGGCTGCTACTCCACTTT. The full variable domain, with the rest looked up from reference TRBV19 and TRBJ1-6, is DGGITQSPKYLFRKEGQNVTLSCEQNLNHDAMYWYRQDPGQGLRLIYYSQIVNDFQKGDIAEGYSVSREKKESFPLTVTSAQKNPTAFYLCASSEDRGLLLHFGNGTRLTVT.

The chain recombines TRBV30 with TRBJ1-5, with D maybe TRBD1 (5 bases). With 5 bases removed from V and 3 bases from J, the gap between germline ends came to 11 bases. Germline CDR1 GTSNPN, CDR2 SVGIG (reference sequence). The CDR3 runs to 13 residues. In DNA form, the CDR3 reads TGTGCCTGGGCCCGACAGCCCAATCAGCCCCAGCATTTT. Translation: CAWARQPNQPQHF.

V and J are TRBV29-1 and TRBJ1-2; D might be TRBD1 (6 bases). V shed 4 bases and J shed 2 bases, with 8 bases lying between them. Per the germline V gene, CDR1 is SQVTM and CDR2 is ANQGSEA. CDR3 length: 12 amino acids. CDR3 amino acids: CSVARGNYGYTF. The DNA for the CDR3 is TGCAGCGTTGCTAGGGGGAACTATGGCTACACCTTC.